This T cell receptor (beta chain) was identified during a study of blood T cell repertoires in COVID-19. Measured with immunoSEQ multiplex PCR; TCRdb has only the in-frame clones, and not every one. The sample has under 200,000 clones, around 87% seen once. Individuals drawn from under 30 US areas were roughly 18 to 100 years old. Clinical histories supplied by participants themselves formed the basis of cohort assignment. The origin of this receptor is a woman aged 45 to 65 who had recovered from COVID-19. Specimen: PBMCs or T cells enriched from blood (not recorded which).

CDR3 in amino acids: CASTRGNTIYF. DNA of the CDR3: TGTGCCAGCACGAGAGGAAACACCATATATTTT. The V and J genes are TRBV6-5 and TRBJ1-3; D unclear. Germline CDR1 is MNHEY and CDR2 is SVGAGI. CDR3 size: 11 residues. The germline V and J ends were trimmed by 7 bases and 4 bases, with 5 bases remaining between them.